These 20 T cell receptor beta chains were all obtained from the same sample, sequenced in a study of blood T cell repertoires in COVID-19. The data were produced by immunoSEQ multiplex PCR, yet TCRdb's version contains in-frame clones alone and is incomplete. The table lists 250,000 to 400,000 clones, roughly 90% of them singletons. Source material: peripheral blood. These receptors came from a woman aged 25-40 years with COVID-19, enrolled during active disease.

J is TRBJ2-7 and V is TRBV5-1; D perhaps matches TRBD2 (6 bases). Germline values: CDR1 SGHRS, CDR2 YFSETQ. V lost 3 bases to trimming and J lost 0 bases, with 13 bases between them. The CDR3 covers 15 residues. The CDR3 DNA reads TGCGCCAGCAGCTCCCGTGGAGGGGCCTCCTACGAGCAGTACTTC. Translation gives CASSSRGGASYEQYF.

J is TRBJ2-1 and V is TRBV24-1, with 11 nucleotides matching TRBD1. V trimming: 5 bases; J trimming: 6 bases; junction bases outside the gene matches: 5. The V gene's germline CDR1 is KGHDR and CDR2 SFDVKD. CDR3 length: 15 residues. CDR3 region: CATSAADRGLNEQFF. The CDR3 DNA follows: TGTGCCACCAGTGCCGCGGACAGGGGGCTCAATGAGCAGTTCTTC.

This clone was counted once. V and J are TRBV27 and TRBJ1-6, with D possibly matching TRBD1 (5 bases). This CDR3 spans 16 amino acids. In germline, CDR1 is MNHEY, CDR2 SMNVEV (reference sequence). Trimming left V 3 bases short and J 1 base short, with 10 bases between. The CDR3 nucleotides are TGTGCCAGCAGTTTGGGGGGGGAATCCTATAATTCACCCCTCCACTTT. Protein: CASSLGGESYNSPLHF.

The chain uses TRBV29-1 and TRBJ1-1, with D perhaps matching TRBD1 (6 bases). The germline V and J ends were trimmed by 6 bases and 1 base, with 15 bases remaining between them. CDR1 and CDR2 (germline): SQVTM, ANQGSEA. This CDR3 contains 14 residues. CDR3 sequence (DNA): TGCAGCGTCGGTGGGGGACAAGGGAACACTGAAGCTTTCTTT. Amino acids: CSVGGGQGNTEAFF. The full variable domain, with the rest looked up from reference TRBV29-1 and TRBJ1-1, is SAVISQKPSRDICQRGTSLTIQCQVDSQVTMMFWYRQQPGQSLTLIATANQGSEATYESGFVIDKFPISRPNLTFSTLTVSNMSPEDSSIYLCSVGGGQGNTEAFFGQGTRLTVV.

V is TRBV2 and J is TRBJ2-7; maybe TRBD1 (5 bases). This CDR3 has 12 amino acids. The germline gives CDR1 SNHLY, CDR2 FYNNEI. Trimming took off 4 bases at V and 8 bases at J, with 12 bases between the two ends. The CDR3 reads CASSVQESQQYF. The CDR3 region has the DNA TGTGCCAGCAGTGTACAGGAGAGTCAGCAGTACTTC.

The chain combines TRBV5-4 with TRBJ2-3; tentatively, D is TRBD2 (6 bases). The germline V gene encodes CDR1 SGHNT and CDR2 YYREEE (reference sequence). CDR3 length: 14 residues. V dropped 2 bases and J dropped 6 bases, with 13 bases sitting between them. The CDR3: CASSLETRSDTQYF. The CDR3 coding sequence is TGTGCCAGCAGCTTAGAGACTAGATCCGATACGCAGTATTTT.

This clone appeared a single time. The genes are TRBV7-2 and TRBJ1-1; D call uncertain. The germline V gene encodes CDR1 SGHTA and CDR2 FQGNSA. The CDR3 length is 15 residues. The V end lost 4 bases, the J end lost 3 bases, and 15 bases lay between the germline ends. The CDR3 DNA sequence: TGTGCCAGCAGCTACGAGCCTTACCCGGACACTGAAGCTTTCTTT. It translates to CASSYEPYPDTEAFF. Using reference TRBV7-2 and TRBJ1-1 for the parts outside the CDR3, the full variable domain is GAGVSQSPSNKVTEKGKDVELRCDPISGHTALYWYRQSLGQGLEFLIYFQGNSAPDKSGLPSDRFSAERTGGSVSTLTIQRTQQEDSAVYLCASSYEPYPDTEAFFGQGTRLTVV.

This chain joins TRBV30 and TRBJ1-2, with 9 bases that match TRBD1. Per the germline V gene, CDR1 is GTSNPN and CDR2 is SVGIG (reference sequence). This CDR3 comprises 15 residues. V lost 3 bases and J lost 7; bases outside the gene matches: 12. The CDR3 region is CAWRGDRGFFSGYTF. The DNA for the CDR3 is TGTGCCTGGAGGGGAGACAGGGGGTTCTTTAGTGGCTACACCTTC.

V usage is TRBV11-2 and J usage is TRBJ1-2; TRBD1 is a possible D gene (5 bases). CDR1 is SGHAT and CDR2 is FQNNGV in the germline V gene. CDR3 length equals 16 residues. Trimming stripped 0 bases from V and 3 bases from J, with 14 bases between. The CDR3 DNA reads TGTGCCAGCAGCTTAGATGGGGGGGTTCGTTACTATGGCTACACCTTC. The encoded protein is CASSLDGGVRYYGYTF.

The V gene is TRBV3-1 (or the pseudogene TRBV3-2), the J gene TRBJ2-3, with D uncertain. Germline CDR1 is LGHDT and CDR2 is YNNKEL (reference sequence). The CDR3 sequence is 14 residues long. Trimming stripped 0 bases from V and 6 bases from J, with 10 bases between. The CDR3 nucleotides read TGTGCCAGCAGCCAAGATCCGCGTCCGGATACGCAGTATTTT. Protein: CASSQDPRPDTQYF.

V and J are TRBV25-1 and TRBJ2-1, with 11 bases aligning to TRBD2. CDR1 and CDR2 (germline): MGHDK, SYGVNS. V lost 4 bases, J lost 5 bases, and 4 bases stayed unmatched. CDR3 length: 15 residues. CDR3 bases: TGTGCCAGCAGTGGCGGGACTAGCGGACACAATGAGCAGTTCTTC. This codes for CASSGGTSGHNEQFF.

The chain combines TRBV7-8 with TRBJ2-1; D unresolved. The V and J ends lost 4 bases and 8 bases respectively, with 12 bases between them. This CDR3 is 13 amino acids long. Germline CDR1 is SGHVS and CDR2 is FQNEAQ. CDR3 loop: CASSSYARDEQFF. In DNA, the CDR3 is TGTGCCAGCAGCTCGTACGCTAGAGATGAGCAGTTCTTC.

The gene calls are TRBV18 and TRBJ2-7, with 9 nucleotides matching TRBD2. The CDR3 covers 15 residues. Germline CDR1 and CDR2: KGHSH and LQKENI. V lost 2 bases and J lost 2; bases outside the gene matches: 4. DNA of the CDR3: TGTGCCAGCTCACCATCCGCTAGCGGGGCCTACGAGCAGTACTTC. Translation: CASSPSASGAYEQYF.

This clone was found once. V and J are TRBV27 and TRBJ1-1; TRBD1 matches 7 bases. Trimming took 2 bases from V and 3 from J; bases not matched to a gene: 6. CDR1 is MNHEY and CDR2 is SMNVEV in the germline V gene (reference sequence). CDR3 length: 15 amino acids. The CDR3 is CASSLSAGGYTEAFF. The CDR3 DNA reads TGTGCCAGCAGTTTAAGTGCAGGGGGGTACACTGAAGCTTTCTTT.

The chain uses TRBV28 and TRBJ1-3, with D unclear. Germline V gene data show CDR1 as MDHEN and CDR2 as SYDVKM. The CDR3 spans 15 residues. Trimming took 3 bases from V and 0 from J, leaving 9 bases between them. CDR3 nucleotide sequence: TGTGCCAGCAGTTTCCAGTCGATCTCTGGAAACACCATATATTTT. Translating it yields CASSFQSISGNTIYF.

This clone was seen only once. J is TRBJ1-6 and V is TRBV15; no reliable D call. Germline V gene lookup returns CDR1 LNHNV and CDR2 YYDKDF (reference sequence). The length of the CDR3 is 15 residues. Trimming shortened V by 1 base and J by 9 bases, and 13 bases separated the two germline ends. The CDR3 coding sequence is TGTGCCACCAGCAGAGCTACGGGAGAGGGTTCACCCCTCCACTTT. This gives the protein CATSRATGEGSPLHF. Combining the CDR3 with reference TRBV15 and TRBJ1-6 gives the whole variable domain DAMVIQNPRYQVTQFGKPVTLSCSQTLNHNVMYWYQQKSSQAPKLLFHYYDKDFNNEADTPDNFQSRRPNTSFCFLDIRSPGLGDTAMYLCATSRATGEGSPLHFGNGTRLTVT.

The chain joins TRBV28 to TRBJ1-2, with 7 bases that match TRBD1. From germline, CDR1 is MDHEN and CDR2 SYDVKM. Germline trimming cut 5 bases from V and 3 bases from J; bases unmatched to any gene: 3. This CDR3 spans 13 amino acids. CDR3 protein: CASSRQGHYGYTF. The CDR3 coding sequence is TGTGCCAGCAGTCGACAGGGCCACTATGGCTACACCTTC.

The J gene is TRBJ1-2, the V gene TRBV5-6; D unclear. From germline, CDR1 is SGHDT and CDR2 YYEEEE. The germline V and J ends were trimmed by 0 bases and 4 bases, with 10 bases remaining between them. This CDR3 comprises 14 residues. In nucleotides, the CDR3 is TGTGCCAGCAGCTTGGCCGGGAACCTCTATGGCTACACCTTC. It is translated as CASSLAGNLYGYTF.

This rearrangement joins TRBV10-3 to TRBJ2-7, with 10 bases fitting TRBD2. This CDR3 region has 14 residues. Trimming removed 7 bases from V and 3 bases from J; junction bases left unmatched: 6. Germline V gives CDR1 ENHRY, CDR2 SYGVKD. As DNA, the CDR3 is TGTGCCATCACCCCCGGGACTAGCGACTACGAGCAGTACTTC. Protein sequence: CAITPGTSDYEQYF.

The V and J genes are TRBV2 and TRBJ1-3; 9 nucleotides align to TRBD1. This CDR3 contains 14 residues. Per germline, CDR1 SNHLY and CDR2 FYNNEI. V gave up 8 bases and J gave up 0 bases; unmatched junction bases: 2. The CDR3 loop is CASGTGSSGNTIYF. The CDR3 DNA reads TGTGCCAGCGGGACAGGGAGCTCTGGAAACACCATATATTTT.